This TCR beta chain was retrieved from a study of Ad26.COV2.S vaccination and SARS-CoV-2 variants. For the study at large: Donor got 5x10^10 or 1x10^11 viral particles of Ad26.COV2.S. Study outcomes and limitations: Overall T cell responses may have been underestimated by the analyses of TCR breadth and depth. Those who received vaccine or placebo ended up with similar non-spike TCR breadth.

As concerns this clone: Its target is not known.

Treatment: around 19 received Ad26.COV2.S at low or high dose, single or two shots; roughly five received placebo; per-sample allocation not given. Each sample was drawn 63 days after the first injection (of vaccine or placebo). What was given as vaccine was an Ad26 vector encoding Wuhan-strain SARS-CoV-2 spike. Measured with immunoSEQ multiplex PCR; TCRdb has only the in-frame clones, and not every one. The sample contains some 350,000 clones, under 90% of which appear only once. Germline lookup yields CDR1 SGHRS and CDR2 YFSETQ. Trimming shortened V by 2 bases and J by 0 bases, and 9 bases separated the two germline ends. The CDR3 consists of 15 residues.

The specimen was peripheral blood, collected in a trial of Ad26.COV2.S vaccine versus placebo. This clonotype originated in a person between 18 and 59 years old who received the Ad26.COV2.S COVID-19 vaccine or a placebo. V gene TRBV5-1 combines with J gene TRBJ2-1, with a possible D match to TRBD2 (6 bases). This CDR3 is CASSFGLPSYNEQFF. CDR3 nucleotide sequence: TGCGCCAGCAGCTTCGGACTACCCTCCTACAATGAGCAGTTCTTC.